Here is one T cell receptor beta chain with its context. An end of the junction differs from the germline gene, which may be a read error. This CDR3 spans 17 amino acids. CDR1 is SGHTA, CDR2 FQGTGA, per germline. The sample belongs to a study of T cells in Graves' hyperthyroidism and ophthalmopathy. TCR beta CDR3 region amplification was performed from RNA transcripts. Carried out on the TCR CDR3, a first-round RT-PCR used the HTBI primer set. TCRdb re-analysed the multiplex PCR reads in MiXCR, keeping a single row per CDR3 protein. The data contain hundreds of thousands of distinct CDR3 sequences, about 15% of them singletons.

The V gene is TRBV7-3, the J gene TRBJ2-2; the match to TRBD1 covers 12 bases. The sequence was collected from a woman aged 18-29 years with Graves' hyperthyroidism. Input material: blood. The CDR3 loop is CASSITGTGGKAGELFF. The CDR3 DNA is TGTGCCAGCAGCATAACCGGGACAGGGGGCAAGGCCGGGGAGCTGTTTTTT.